This is a list of T cell receptor beta chains from one sample in a study of regulatory T cells in long-lasting Graves disease. MiXCR, run by TCRdb on the multiplex PCR reads, gives a single entry per CDR3 protein. The table includes about 610,000 distinct CDR3 sequences, 16% detected once. The sample was also linked to a second study, of T cells in Graves' hyperthyroidism and ophthalmopathy.

The sample in question was peripheral blood mononuclear cells (PBMCs), obtained at new diagnosis, from a patient treated with antithyroid drugs. Every receptor here comes from a man aged 18 to 30 with Graves disease. Both conserved end residues are part of each CDR3. D genes are given only for firm matches. Clone size is stated in some rows and not others, as once, few, many or a class when expanded.

size	V	length	J	D	CDR3	DNA
many	TRBV5-6	15	TRBJ1-1	-	CASSFQEWRNTEAFF	TGTGCCAGCAGCTTTCAGGAGTGGAGGAACACTGAAGCTTTCTTT
few	TRBV6-1	14	TRBJ2-3	-	CASSLVVYTDTQYF	TGTGCCAGCTCCCTCGTTGTATACACAGATACGCAGTATTTT
many	TRBV12-3/TRBV12-4	14	TRBJ2-5	TRBD2	CASSLRLAVETQYF	TGTGCCAGCAGTTTAAGACTAGCGGTAGAGACCCAGTACTTC
-	TRBV5-1	16	TRBJ2-7	TRBD2	CASSLRAGTNSYEQYF	TGCGCCAGCAGCCTGAGGGCCGGGACTAACTCCTACGAGCAGTACTTC
-	TRBV30	13	TRBJ2-7	-	CAWSVDSYYEQYF	TGTGCCTGGAGTGTTGACAGCTACTACGAGCAGTACTTC
-	TRBV9	12	TRBJ2-2	-	CASSVYAGELFF	TGTGCCAGCAGCGTATATGCCGGGGAGCTGTTTTTT
many	TRBV30	14	TRBJ1-3	TRBD1	CAWSTGASGNTIYF	TGTGCCTGGTCGACAGGGGCCTCTGGAAACACCATATATTTT
-	TRBV7-9	17	TRBJ1-4	-	CASSPSRGDLLGEKLFF	TGTGCCAGCAGCCCTAGTCGGGGGGACCTCTTGGGTGAAAAACTGTTTTTT
many	TRBV20-1	12	TRBJ1-1	-	CSARLKGTEAFF	TGCAGTGCTAGGCTAAAAGGCACTGAAGCTTTCTTT
few	TRBV5-1	15	TRBJ1-2	-	CASSLGAGRDYGYTF	TGCGCCAGCAGCTTGGGGGCAGGGAGAGACTATGGCTACACCTTC
many	TRBV30	15	TRBJ2-2	TRBD2	CAGRNSGANTGELFF	TGTGCCGGAAGAAATAGCGGGGCGAACACCGGGGAGCTGTTTTTT
many	TRBV5-1	15	TRBJ2-1	TRBD2	CASSQTSGPYNEQFF	TGTGCCAGCAGCCAGACTAGCGGCCCATACAATGAGCAGTTCTTC
-	TRBV4-2	16	TRBJ2-1	-	CASSQDVWGESYEQFF	TGTGCCAGCAGCCAAGACGTCTGGGGGGAGTCATACGAGCAGTTCTTC
many	TRBV2	15	TRBJ2-3	-	CASSELVRGTDTQYF	TGTGCCAGCAGTGAACTAGTGAGGGGCACAGATACGCAGTATTTT
many	TRBV11-2	15	TRBJ2-7	TRBD2	CASSLVRLAGAEQYF	TGTGCCAGCAGCTTAGTTCGGCTAGCGGGAGCCGAGCAGTACTTC
-	TRBV5-1	12	TRBJ2-7	-	CASSSFDRRQYF	TGCGCCAGCAGCTCGTTTGATCGGCGGCAGTACTTC
many	TRBV7-3	15	TRBJ1-1	TRBD1	CASSLTTGEATEAFF	TGTGCCAGCAGCTTAACCACAGGGGAGGCCACTGAAGCTTTCTTT
many	TRBV11-2	14	TRBJ2-1	-	CASSLWRGYNEQFF	TGTGCCAGCAGCCTCTGGCGGGGATACAATGAGCAGTTCTTC
-	TRBV7-9	14	TRBJ1-6	-	CASSPGSLNSPLHF	TGTGCCAGCAGCCCCGGGAGCCTTAATTCACCCCTCCACTTT
-	TRBV5-1	16	TRBJ2-3	-	CACSFKSGQGTDTQYF	TGCGCCTGCAGCTTTAAGTCGGGACAAGGCACAGATACGCAGTATTTT
few	TRBV30	15	TRBJ2-3	-	CAWQTPASSTDTQYF	TGTGCCTGGCAGACCCCTGCTTCAAGCACAGATACGCAGTATTTT
few	TRBV6-2/TRBV6-3	16	TRBJ2-3	-	CASSYRGGPRTDTQYF	TGTGCCAGCAGTTACCGTGGGGGACCCCGCACAGATACGCAGTATTTT
many	TRBV12-3/TRBV12-4	16	TRBJ2-2	TRBD2	CASSLSGRVNTGELFF	TGTGCCAGCAGTTTAAGTGGGAGGGTGAACACCGGGGAGCTGTTTTTT
once	TRBV5-1	14	TRBJ2-2	-	CASSLSGFTGELFF	TGCGCCAGCAGCTTGTCGGGTTTCACCGGGGAGCTGTTTTTT
-	TRBV4-1	16	TRBJ2-1	-	CASSQAVGLSYNEQFF	TGCGCCAGCAGCCAAGCTGTGGGGCTCTCCTACAATGAGCAGTTCTTC
few	TRBV3-1	15	TRBJ2-2	-	CASSQLQGTTGELFF	TGTGCCAGCAGCCAACTACAGGGAACGACCGGGGAGCTGTTTTTT
-	TRBV9	15	TRBJ2-2	-	CASSPPPGVTGELFF	TGTGCCAGCAGCCCCCCGCCGGGGGTGACCGGGGAGCTGTTTTTT
many	TRBV7-8	18	TRBJ2-7	-	CASSSGRQGRSITYEQYF	TGTGCCAGCTCGTCGGGGAGGCAGGGCCGTTCTATTACCTACGAGCAGTACTTC
many	TRBV3-1	12	TRBJ1-1	-	CASSQFNREAFF	TGTGCCAGCAGCCAATTTAACAGGGAAGCTTTCTTT
many	TRBV5-1	14	TRBJ2-7	TRBD2	CASSPGLAGDEQYF	TGCGCCAGCAGCCCAGGACTAGCGGGAGACGAGCAGTACTTC